These T cell receptor beta chains were read from a single sample in a study of lymphopenia after photon versus proton radiotherapy. Clones were sequenced by immunoSEQ multiplex PCR, and TCRdb holds only the in-frame ones, with some missing. The sample carries 150,000 to 200,000 clones, 75% to 90% recorded once. The material sequenced was peripheral blood, taken from a patient treated with photon-based radiotherapy. The receptor set was obtained from a man in his fifties or sixties with gastric cancer. The CDR3 runs from the conserved cysteine through the conserved F or W.

j_gene: TRBJ1-1
v_gene: TRBV18
CDR3aa: CASSPGPGDTEAFF

j_gene: TRBJ2-7
v_gene: TRBV28
CDR3aa: CASRTQRGLDEQYF

j_gene: TRBJ1-1
v_gene: TRBV5-1
CDR3aa: CASSSAGRNTEAFF

j_gene: TRBJ1-1
v_gene: TRBV5-4
CDR3aa: CASSSAPNTEAFF

j_gene: TRBJ1-1
v_gene: TRBV30
CDR3aa: CAWSTRQNTEAFF

j_gene: TRBJ2-1
v_gene: TRBV30
CDR3aa: CAWSVLLAGGYSEQFF

j_gene: TRBJ2-2
v_gene: TRBV5-8
CDR3aa: CASNPGTRWAPNTGELFF

j_gene: TRBJ2-7
v_gene: TRBV2
CDR3aa: CASGQGYYEQYF

j_gene: TRBJ2-6
v_gene: TRBV28
CDR3aa: CASSLVSGPGANVLTF

j_gene: TRBJ1-2
v_gene: TRBV18
CDR3aa: CASSDTGQGDGYTF

j_gene: TRBJ1-1
v_gene: TRBV7-2
CDR3aa: CASSLSAGATEAFF

j_gene: TRBJ2-6
v_gene: TRBV19
CDR3aa: CASTDRDRGDSGANVLTF

j_gene: TRBJ2-1
v_gene: TRBV6-5
CDR3aa: CASRSGLNNEQFF

j_gene: TRBJ2-1
v_gene: TRBV4-3
CDR3aa: CASSQMVSGRSNEQFF

j_gene: TRBJ1-3
v_gene: TRBV15
CDR3aa: CATSRGDRVSGNTIYF

j_gene: TRBJ1-2
v_gene: TRBV4-3
CDR3aa: CASSQDMERGGYGYTF

j_gene: TRBJ2-3
v_gene: TRBV11-2
CDR3aa: CASSGTGPRGTQYF

j_gene: TRBJ2-7
v_gene: TRBV18
CDR3aa: CASSSDRGYEQYF

j_gene: TRBJ2-7
v_gene: TRBV18
CDR3aa: CASSPSVTAYEQYF

j_gene: TRBJ2-7
v_gene: TRBV28
CDR3aa: CASSLDSYEQYF

j_gene: TRBJ2-6
v_gene: TRBV28
CDR3aa: CASKPPQGGGANVLTF

j_gene: TRBJ2-7
v_gene: TRBV2
CDR3aa: CASSLGTSGTEQYF

j_gene: TRBJ2-3
v_gene: TRBV9
CDR3aa: CASSVGTDTQYF

j_gene: TRBJ2-5
v_gene: TRBV7-9
CDR3aa: CASSLGTWAGETQYF

j_gene: TRBJ2-5
v_gene: TRBV5-4
CDR3aa: CASSGPGLAGEETQYF

j_gene: TRBJ1-4
v_gene: TRBV10-2
CDR3aa: CASRKDEGEKLFF

j_gene: TRBJ2-7
v_gene: TRBV15
CDR3aa: CATSRAGRTYEQYF

j_gene: TRBJ1-4
v_gene: TRBV18
CDR3aa: CASSQGDTNEKLFF

j_gene: TRBJ2-7
v_gene: TRBV9
CDR3aa: CASSVGPSLSYEQYF

j_gene: TRBJ1-4
v_gene: TRBV4-1
CDR3aa: CASSRTGTGGATNEKLFF

j_gene: TRBJ2-7
v_gene: TRBV7-2
CDR3aa: CASSLVWTSVSEQYF

j_gene: TRBJ2-2
v_gene: TRBV5-5
CDR3aa: CASSPWTVSAGELFF

j_gene: TRBJ2-7
v_gene: TRBV10-1
CDR3aa: CARPLGTSGSTSYEQYF

j_gene: TRBJ2-7
v_gene: TRBV2
CDR3aa: CASRETRLIDEQYF

j_gene: TRBJ1-2
v_gene: TRBV5-1
CDR3aa: CASSLDRDVYGYTF

j_gene: TRBJ1-2
v_gene: TRBV2
CDR3aa: CASSVTRQGDLDGYTF

j_gene: TRBJ2-7
v_gene: TRBV6-5
CDR3aa: CASSYSSSGGREQYF

j_gene: TRBJ2-1
v_gene: TRBV5-1
CDR3aa: CASSFSGQRSNEQFF

j_gene: TRBJ2-7
v_gene: TRBV29-1
CDR3aa: CSVGGLYEQYF

j_gene: TRBJ2-2
v_gene: TRBV28
CDR3aa: CASSLFFTGISGTGELFF

j_gene: TRBJ1-1
v_gene: TRBV5-4
CDR3aa: CASTKGLQNTEAFF

j_gene: TRBJ2-2
v_gene: TRBV25-1
CDR3aa: CASSEHKGGRGTGELFF

j_gene: TRBJ2-7
v_gene: TRBV29-1
CDR3aa: CSVVGQGFDEQYF

j_gene: TRBJ2-2
v_gene: TRBV19
CDR3aa: CASSKTSGSYTGELFF

j_gene: TRBJ2-3
v_gene: TRBV7-2
CDR3aa: CASRLGGQGSDTQYF